A selection of T cell receptor beta chains follows, all from one sample in a study of early T cells in non-severe SARS-CoV-2 infection. TCRdb processed the 5' RACE reads anew with MiXCR; each CDR3 protein has one entry. The sample consists of 43,000 or so distinct CDR3 sequences, more than 6.5% of them appearing once. Sequences were obtained from whole blood. Receptor source: an adult who was a healthcare worker with PCR-confirmed SARS-CoV-2 infection or an uninfected control (not recorded which). The CDR3 runs from the conserved cysteine through the conserved F or W. Each record gives: V gene, J gene, clone size, D gene, CDR3 DNA, CDR3 protein. A D gene is named only where the DNA matches it firmly. Part of the rows lack a size; the others show once, few, many or a class for expanded clones.

TRBV7-2,TRBJ2-3,-,TRBD2,TGTGCCAGCAGCCTTAGCGGGGGGGCTGGAGATACGCAGTATTTT,CASSLSGGAGDTQYF
TRBV7-3,TRBJ1-5,few,-,TGTGCCAGCAGCCATATCTGGGGTACGGGTCAGCCCCAGCATTTT,CASSHIWGTGQPQHF
TRBV5-5,TRBJ1-1,many,-,TGTGCCAGCAGCCCTAGGGTTAGGACTGAAGCTTTCTTT,CASSPRVRTEAFF
TRBV4-3,TRBJ1-1,many,-,TGCGCCAGCAGCCAAGTACAGGTGGATGGTAAGGACACTGAAGCTTTCTTT,CASSQVQVDGKDTEAFF
TRBV9,TRBJ2-7,many,TRBD2,TGTGCCAGCAGCGTAGCGCCTAGCGGAAGCTACGAGCAGTACTTC,CASSVAPSGSYEQYF
TRBV28,TRBJ2-1,many,-,TGTGCCAGCAGTCTCCTTCTCAGGGATCCCAATGAGCAGTTCTTC,CASSLLLRDPNEQFF
TRBV29-1,TRBJ2-7,-,-,TGCAGCGTCCGAACGGTAGGCCAGGGCCCCTCCTACGAGCAGTACTTC,CSVRTVGQGPSYEQYF
TRBV7-2,TRBJ1-2,-,-,TGTGCCAGCAGCTTTAACCGGGGGGCGTTTACCCGCTTC,CASSFNRGAFTRF
TRBV7-8,TRBJ2-2,few,-,TGTGCCAACTCGCCGCGAGTGAGGTTTGAAAGTCGGCGTGGCACCGGGGAGCTGTTTTTT,CANSPRVRFESRRGTGELFF
TRBV12-3/TRBV12-4,TRBJ2-3,many,-,TGTGCCAGCAGGAAACTAGCTCACGACACAGATACGCAGTATTTT,CASRKLAHDTDTQYF
TRBV2,TRBJ2-7,-,-,TGTGCCAGCAAGGGTCTGGGGGCGCCGGTACAGGCCTACGAGCAGTACTTC,CASKGLGAPVQAYEQYF
TRBV5-6,TRBJ2-7,-,TRBD1,TGTGCCAGCAGTTCTACGGGACAGGGGCGGCGGGAGCAGTACTTC,CASSSTGQGRREQYF
TRBV20-1,TRBJ1-1,-,TRBD1,TGCAGTGCTAGCCCGGACAGGGAGGGAGCTTTCTTT,CSASPDREGAFF
TRBV20-1,TRBJ2-5,many,-,TGCAGTGCTAGAGGTACAGAACTTCAAGAGACCCAGTACTTC,CSARGTELQETQYF
TRBV6-6,TRBJ1-1,-,-,TGTGCCAGCAGGCCCAGGGGTACCCGAGGAACAACTGAAGCTTTCTTT,CASRPRGTRGTTEAFF
TRBV29-1,TRBJ1-1,-,-,TGCAGCGTCCTTACCACAGACAGGCGAAACACTGAAGCTTTCTTT,CSVLTTDRRNTEAFF
TRBV6-2/TRBV6-3,TRBJ2-1,-,-,TGTGCCAGCAGCCCCTTCTGGAAGGGGGGGTCGTTCTTC,CASSPFWKGGSFF
TRBV28,TRBJ2-7,-,TRBD1,TGTGCCAGCAGTTCTTTATACTCCGGGACAGTCTACTCCTACGAGCAGTACTTC,CASSSLYSGTVYSYEQYF
TRBV24-1,TRBJ1-2,many,-,TGTGCCACCAGTGATTTGTACAACTATGGCTACACCTTC,CATSDLYNYGYTF
TRBV12-3/TRBV12-4,TRBJ2-4,-,-,TGTGCCAGCAGTTTATTAGGCAAAAACATTCAGTACTTC,CASSLLGKNIQYF
TRBV30,TRBJ1-2,-,-,TGTGCCTGGAGTGTATACAGCTACTATGGCTACACCTTC,CAWSVYSYYGYTF
TRBV20-1,TRBJ2-5,-,-,TGCAGTGCTAGAACTAACGGTTTCCCCGGAGAGACCCAGTACTTC,CSARTNGFPGETQYF
TRBV20-1,TRBJ2-1,few,TRBD1,TGCAGTGCTAGTTCAGGGGGCTCCTACAATGAGCAGTTCTTC,CSASSGGSYNEQFF
TRBV29-1,TRBJ2-7,few,-,TGCAGGTTTGGGCATAGCCGAGCTCGATACGAGCAGTACTTC,CRFGHSRARYEQYF
TRBV7-9,TRBJ1-2,many,-,TGTGCCAGCAGCTTAAAGGTATTCGCTGGCTACACCTTC,CASSLKVFAGYTF
TRBV27,TRBJ2-5,-,TRBD2,TGTGCCAGCAGTTCCCCTAGCGGGACCCAGTACTTC,CASSSPSGTQYF